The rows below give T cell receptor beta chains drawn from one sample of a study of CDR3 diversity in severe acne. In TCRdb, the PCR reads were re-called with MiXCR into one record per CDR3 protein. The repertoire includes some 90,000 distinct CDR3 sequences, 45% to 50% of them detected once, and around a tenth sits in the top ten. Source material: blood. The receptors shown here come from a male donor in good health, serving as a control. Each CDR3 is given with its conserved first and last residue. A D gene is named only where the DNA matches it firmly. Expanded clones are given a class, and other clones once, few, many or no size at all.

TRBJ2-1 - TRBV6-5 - CASSRASGSGNNEQFF TGTGCCAGCAGTCGGGCCTCTGGCTCTGGAAACAATGAGCAGTTCTTC
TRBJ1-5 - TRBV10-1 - CASSEGSQPQHF TGCGCCAGCAGTGAGGGCTCCCAGCCCCAGCATTTT
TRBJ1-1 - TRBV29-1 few CSVIRPREEKAFF TGCAGCGTAATCAGACCCAGGGAAGAGAAAGCTTTCTTT
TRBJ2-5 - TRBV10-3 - CAIGVGREYQETQYF TGCGCCATCGGTGTTGGCAGGGAATACCAAGAGACCCAGTACTTC
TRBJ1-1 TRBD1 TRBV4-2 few CASSRTGQNTEAFF TGTGCCAGCAGCCGGACAGGACAGAACACTGAAGCTTTCTTT
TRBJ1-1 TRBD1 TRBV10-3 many CAISELGQGNTEAFF TGTGCCATCAGTGAGTTGGGACAGGGGAACACTGAAGCTTTCTTT
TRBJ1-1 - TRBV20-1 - CSARPGNTEAFF TGCAGTGCTAGGCCGGGGAACACTGAAGCTTTCTTT
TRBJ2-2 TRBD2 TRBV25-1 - CASSDSGTSFTGELFF TGTGCCAGCAGTGACTCCGGGACTAGCTTCACCGGGGAGCTGTTTTTT
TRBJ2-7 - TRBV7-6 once CASSLGGGGSGEQYF TGTGCCAGCAGCTTAGGCGGTGGCGGCTCAGGGGAGCAGTACTTC
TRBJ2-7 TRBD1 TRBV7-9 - CASSAGTGVYEQYF TGTGCCAGCAGCGCCGGGACAGGGGTTTACGAGCAGTACTTC
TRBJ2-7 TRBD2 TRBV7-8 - CASSGERDGSPLDEQYF TGTGCCAGCAGCGGGGAGCGGGATGGAAGTCCTCTGGACGAGCAGTACTTC
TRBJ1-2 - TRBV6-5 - CAVLMDSSYGYTF TGTGCCGTCCTTATGGACAGCTCCTATGGCTACACCTTC
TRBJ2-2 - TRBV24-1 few CATSMTSTGELFF TGTGCCACCAGTATGACTAGCACCGGGGAGCTGTTTTTT
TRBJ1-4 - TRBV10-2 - CASRAGRGNEKLFF TGCGCCAGCAGGGCGGGACGGGGTAATGAAAAACTGTTTTTT
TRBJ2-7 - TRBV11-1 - CASSLIGYAYEQYF TGTGCCAGCAGCTTGATCGGGTATGCCTACGAGCAGTACTTC
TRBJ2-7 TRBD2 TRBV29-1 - CSLLTSGTTYEQYF TGCAGCTTGCTAACTAGCGGGACAACCTACGAGCAGTACTTC
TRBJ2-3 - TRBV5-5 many CASSPMGGYDTQYF TGTGCCAGCAGCCCCATGGGGGGATACGATACGCAGTATTTT
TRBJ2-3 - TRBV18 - CASSPVQAGYSTDTQYF TGTGCCAGCTCACCAGTCCAGGCAGGGTACAGCACAGATACGCAGTATTTT
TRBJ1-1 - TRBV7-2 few CASSLRSRSSTEAFF TGTGCCAGCAGCTTACGGTCCAGGTCTTCCACTGAAGCTTTCTTT
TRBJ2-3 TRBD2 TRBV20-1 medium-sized CSGTREWASDTQYF TGCAGTGGTACGCGGGAGTGGGCATCAGATACGCAGTATTTT
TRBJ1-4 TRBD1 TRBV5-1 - CASSQPGGRQGAVTNEKLFF TGCGCCAGCAGCCAACCCGGGGGAAGACAGGGGGCGGTCACTAATGAAAAACTGTTTTTT
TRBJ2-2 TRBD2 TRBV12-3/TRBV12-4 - CASSLRGGGVAGELFF TGTGCCAGCTCCCTCCGGGGGGGTGGGGTTGCCGGGGAGCTGTTTTTT
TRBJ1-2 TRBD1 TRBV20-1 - CSAGDYGDSANYGYTF TGCAGTGCTGGAGATTATGGGGACAGTGCGAACTATGGCTACACCTTC
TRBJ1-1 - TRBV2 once CASRKTGWGTEAFF TGTGCCAGCAGGAAAACAGGGTGGGGGACTGAAGCTTTCTTT
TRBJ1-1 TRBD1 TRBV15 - CATSGGQGARGEAFF TGTGCCACCAGCGGAGGACAGGGAGCCCGGGGTGAAGCTTTCTTT
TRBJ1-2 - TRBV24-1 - CAISDPALTTNYGYTF TGTGCCATCAGTGACCCGGCCCTGACGACCAACTATGGCTACACCTTC
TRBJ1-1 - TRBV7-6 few CASSSVPNTEAFF TGTGCCAGCAGCTCAGTGCCAAACACTGAAGCTTTCTTT
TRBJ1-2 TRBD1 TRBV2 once CASKSTGVGYTF TGTGCCAGCAAGAGTACAGGGGTCGGCTACACCTTC
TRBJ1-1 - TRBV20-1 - CGARGAFF TGCGGTGCTAGAGGAGCTTTCTTC
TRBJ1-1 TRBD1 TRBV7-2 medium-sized CASSQDRGTEAFF TGTGCCAGCAGCCAAGACAGGGGGACTGAAGCTTTCTTT
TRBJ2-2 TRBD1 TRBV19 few CASSLRQGWGGELFF TGTGCCAGTAGTCTTCGACAGGGGTGGGGCGGGGAGCTGTTTTTT
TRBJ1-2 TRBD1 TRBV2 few CASSSAGTVYGYTF TGTGCCAGCAGTTCTGCCGGGACAGTGTATGGCTACACCTTC
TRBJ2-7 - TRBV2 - CASRTGGLYEQYF TGTGCCAGCAGGACCGGGGGACTCTACGAGCAGTACTTC
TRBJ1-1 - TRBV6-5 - CASTKGSQRGAFF TGTGCCAGCACCAAGGGCAGCCAAAGGGGAGCTTTCTTT
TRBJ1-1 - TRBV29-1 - CSVIGLVEAFF TGCAGCGTAATCGGCTTGGTTGAAGCTTTCTTT
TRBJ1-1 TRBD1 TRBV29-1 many CSGRAGGSGTEAFF TGCAGCGGACGTGCAGGGGGATCGGGCACTGAAGCTTTCTTT
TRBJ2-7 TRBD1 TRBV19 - CASNNQGEHEQYF TGTGCCAGTAATAACCAGGGGGAGCACGAGCAGTACTTC
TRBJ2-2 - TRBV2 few CASRLGGELFF TGTGCCAGCAGACTAGGCGGGGAGCTGTTTTTT
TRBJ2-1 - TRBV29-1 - CSVASGVLRGEQFF TGCAGCGTTGCCTCGGGCGTGTTACGGGGTGAGCAGTTCTTC
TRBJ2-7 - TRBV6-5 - CASSQKEGQTYEQYF TGTGCCAGCAGCCAGAAAGAAGGACAGACCTACGAGCAGTACTTC